This TCR beta chain was found in a study of identifying expanded T cells in peripheral blood (dated by TCRdb to about 2019). Regarding the complete study: Four technical replicates, made by sequencing separate aliquots from the same pool of genomic DNA, were compared pairwise. The research as a whole found: Across all healthy-donor time intervals, the beta-binomial model significantly lowered both the number of clones called differentially abundant and the false-positive rate. The authors expected that over much longer intervals, such as months to years, biological variance in healthy repertoires might increase even further. The binomial model flagged about 1.3 differentially abundant clones between technical replicates, compared with roughly 15 over about 2 weeks and 19 over roughly 4 weeks. Across all healthy donors, variance in clone template counts between approximately 2-week samples was found to increase significantly with total template count.

V is shortened by 6 bases, J by 11 bases, and the region joining them spans 16 bases. Sequences SGHVS (CDR1) and FQNEAQ (CDR2) are obtained from the germline V gene. The CDR3 runs 12 amino acids, cysteine and phenylalanine included. Just CDR3 DNA is preserved here, 36 bases in frame from base 1. A note on this clone: Its target antigen remains unknown. No clone much larger than this one lies a single base away; base qualities are absent.

No immune events, such as infections, were documented for the healthy donors during the collection period. Blood repertoires from healthy donors were used as a training cohort for calibrating time-dependent variance in a beta-binomial model of differential abundance of T-cell clones. The training cohort comprised about ten healthy donors, 3 female and 7 male. The donors were between about 25 and 70 years old, with an average age of roughly 41 years. Whole blood, obtained from a commercial supplier, was collected from each healthy donor at three time points spaced approximately two weeks apart. Genomic DNA was extracted from unsorted whole blood for immunosequencing. TCRbeta CDR3 regions were profiled with the immunoSEQ Assay using bias-controlled multiplex PCR amplification of genomic DNA. Regarding the original processing steps: To quantify the absolute abundance of each unique TCRbeta CDR3 region, the sequences were collapsed and filtered. Differential abundance was tested with a binomial (Fisher-equivalent) model and with a beta-binomial model adding time-dependent variance fitted from healthy donors. Clones with fewer than 5 combined templates were removed, and a clone was called differentially abundant if the clone's Benjamini-Hochberg FDR was below 0.01. The form v = (b*log(k)+a)^2 was used to model beta-binomial variance as a function of total template count across the two samples. As stored in TCRdb, this immuneACCESS dataset retains in-frame rearrangements with V and J assigned. A fraction of the clones does not appear; measured against another copy, unresolved V genes explain less than half of the discrepancy, and the remainder lacks a known reason. Clonal size and the V and J genes are those of that table, whereas D and trimming came from the DNA. Here the sample has under 120,000 clones; about 89% occur a single time. The ten largest clones take up roughly 15% of the sample.

The rearranged segments are TRBV7-8 and TRBJ2-5; no D gene call is confident. The sequencing sample was made of blood. The source is a person between 18 and 70 years old in good health. CDR3 sequence: CASRRGGVRQYF. The bases read TGTGCCAGCAGACGAGGTGGGGTCAGGCAGTACTTC. The reference TRBV7-8 and TRBJ2-5 proteins fill in what lies around the CDR3, so the full variable domain reads GAGVSQSPRYKVAKRGQDVALRCDPISGHVSLFWYQQALGQGPEFLTYFQNEAQLDKSGLPSDRFFAERPEGSVSTLKIQRTQQEDSAVYLCASRRGGVRQYFGPGTRLLVL.